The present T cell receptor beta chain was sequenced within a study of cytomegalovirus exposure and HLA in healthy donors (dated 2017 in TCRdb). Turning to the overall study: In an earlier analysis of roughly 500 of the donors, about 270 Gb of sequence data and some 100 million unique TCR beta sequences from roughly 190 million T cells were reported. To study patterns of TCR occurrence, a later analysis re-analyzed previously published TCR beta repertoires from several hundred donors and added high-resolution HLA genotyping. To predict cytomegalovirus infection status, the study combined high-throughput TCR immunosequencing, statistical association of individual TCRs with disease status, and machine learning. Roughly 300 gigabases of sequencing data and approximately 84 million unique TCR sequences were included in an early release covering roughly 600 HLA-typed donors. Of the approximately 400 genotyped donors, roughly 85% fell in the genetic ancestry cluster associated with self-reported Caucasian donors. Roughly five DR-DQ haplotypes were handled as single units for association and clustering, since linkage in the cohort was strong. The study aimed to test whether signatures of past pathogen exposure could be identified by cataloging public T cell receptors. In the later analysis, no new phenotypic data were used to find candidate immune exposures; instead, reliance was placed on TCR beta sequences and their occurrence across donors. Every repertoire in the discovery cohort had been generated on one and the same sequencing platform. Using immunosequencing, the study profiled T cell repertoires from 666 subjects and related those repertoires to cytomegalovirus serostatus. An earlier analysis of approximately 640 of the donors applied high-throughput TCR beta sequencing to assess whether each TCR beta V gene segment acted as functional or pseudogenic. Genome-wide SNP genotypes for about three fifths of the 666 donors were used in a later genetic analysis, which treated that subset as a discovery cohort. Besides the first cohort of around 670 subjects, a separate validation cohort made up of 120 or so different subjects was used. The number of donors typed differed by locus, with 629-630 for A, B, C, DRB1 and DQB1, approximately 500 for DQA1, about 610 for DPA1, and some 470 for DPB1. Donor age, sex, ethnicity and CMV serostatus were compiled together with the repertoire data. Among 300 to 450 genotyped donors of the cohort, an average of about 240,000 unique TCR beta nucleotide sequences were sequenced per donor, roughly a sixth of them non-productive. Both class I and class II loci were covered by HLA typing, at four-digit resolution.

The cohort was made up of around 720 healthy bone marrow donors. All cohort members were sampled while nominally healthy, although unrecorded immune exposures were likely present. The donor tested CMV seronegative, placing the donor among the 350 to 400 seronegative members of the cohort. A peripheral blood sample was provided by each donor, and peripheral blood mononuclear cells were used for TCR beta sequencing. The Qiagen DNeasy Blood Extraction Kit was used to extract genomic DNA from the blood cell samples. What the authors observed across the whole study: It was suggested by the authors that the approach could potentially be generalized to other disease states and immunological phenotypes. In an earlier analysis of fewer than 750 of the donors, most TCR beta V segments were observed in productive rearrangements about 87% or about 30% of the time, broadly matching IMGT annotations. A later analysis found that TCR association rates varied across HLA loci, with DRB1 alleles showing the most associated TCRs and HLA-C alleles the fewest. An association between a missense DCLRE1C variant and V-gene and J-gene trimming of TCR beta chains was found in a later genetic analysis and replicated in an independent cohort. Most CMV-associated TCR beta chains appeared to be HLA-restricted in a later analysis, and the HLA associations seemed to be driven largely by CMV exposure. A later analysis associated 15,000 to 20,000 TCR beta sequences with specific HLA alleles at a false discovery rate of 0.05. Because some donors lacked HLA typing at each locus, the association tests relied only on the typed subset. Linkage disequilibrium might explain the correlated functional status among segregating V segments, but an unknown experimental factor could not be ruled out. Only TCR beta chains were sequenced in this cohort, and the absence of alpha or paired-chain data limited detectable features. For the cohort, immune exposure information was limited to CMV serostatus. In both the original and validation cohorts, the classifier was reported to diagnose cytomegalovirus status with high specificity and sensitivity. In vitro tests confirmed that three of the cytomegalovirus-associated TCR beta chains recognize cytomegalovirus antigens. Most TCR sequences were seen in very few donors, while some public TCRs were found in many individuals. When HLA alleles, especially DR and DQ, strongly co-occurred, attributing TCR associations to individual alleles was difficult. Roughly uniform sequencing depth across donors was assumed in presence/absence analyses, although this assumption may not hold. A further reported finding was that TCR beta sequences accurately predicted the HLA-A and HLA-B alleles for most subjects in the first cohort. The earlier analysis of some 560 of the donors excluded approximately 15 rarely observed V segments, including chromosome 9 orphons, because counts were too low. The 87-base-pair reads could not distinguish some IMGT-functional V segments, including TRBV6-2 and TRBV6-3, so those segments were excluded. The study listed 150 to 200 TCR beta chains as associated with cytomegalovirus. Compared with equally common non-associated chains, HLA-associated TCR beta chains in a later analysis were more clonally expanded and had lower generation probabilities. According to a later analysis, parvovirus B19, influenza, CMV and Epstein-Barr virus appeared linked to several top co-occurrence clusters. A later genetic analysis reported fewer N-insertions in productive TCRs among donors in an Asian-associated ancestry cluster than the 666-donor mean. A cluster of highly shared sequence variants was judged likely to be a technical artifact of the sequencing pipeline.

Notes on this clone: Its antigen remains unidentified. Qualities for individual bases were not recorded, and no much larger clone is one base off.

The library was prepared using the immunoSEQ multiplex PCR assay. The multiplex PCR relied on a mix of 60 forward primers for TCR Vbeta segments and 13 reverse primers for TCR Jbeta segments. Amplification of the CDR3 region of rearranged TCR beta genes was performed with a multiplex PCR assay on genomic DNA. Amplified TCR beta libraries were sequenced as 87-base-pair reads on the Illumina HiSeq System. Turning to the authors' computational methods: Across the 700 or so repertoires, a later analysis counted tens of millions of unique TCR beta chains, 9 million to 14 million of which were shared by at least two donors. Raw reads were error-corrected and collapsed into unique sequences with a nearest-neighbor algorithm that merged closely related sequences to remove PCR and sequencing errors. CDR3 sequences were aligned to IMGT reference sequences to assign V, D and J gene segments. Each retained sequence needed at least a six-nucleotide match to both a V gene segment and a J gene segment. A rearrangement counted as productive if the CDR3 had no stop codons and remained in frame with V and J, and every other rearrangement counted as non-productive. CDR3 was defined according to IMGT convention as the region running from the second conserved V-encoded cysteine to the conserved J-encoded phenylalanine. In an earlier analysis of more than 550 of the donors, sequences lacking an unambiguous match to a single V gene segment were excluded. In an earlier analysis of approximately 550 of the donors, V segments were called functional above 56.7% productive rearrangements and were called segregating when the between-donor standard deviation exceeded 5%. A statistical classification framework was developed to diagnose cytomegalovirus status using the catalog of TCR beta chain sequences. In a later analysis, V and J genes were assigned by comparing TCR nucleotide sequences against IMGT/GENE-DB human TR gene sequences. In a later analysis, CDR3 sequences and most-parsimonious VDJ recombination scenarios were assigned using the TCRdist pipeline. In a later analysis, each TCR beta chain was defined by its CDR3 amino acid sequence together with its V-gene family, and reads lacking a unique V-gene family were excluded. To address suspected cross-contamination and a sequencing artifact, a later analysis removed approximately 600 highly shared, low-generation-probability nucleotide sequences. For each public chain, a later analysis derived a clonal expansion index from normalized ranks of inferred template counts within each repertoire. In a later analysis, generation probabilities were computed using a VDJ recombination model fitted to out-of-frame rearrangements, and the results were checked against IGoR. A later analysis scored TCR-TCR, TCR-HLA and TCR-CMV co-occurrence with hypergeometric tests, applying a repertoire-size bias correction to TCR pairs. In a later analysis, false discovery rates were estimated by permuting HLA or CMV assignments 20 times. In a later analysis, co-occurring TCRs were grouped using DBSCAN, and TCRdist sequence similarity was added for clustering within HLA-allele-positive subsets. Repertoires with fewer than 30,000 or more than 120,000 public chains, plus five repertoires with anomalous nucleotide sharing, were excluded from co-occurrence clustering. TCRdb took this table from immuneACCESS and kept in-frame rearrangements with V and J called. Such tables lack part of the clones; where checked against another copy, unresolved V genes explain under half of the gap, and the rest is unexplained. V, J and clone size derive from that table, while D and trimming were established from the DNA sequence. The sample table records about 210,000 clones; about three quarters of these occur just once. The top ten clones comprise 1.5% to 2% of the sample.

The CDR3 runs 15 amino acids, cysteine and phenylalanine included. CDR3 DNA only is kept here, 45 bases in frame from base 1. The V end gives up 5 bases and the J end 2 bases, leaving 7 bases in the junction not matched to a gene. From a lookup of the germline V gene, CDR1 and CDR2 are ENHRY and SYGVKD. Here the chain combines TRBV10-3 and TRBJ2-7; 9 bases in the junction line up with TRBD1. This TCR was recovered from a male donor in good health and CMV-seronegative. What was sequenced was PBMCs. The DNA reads TGTGCCATCAGTCACCCCGGGACAGGGCCCTACGAGCAGTACTTC. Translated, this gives CAISHPGTGPYEQYF.